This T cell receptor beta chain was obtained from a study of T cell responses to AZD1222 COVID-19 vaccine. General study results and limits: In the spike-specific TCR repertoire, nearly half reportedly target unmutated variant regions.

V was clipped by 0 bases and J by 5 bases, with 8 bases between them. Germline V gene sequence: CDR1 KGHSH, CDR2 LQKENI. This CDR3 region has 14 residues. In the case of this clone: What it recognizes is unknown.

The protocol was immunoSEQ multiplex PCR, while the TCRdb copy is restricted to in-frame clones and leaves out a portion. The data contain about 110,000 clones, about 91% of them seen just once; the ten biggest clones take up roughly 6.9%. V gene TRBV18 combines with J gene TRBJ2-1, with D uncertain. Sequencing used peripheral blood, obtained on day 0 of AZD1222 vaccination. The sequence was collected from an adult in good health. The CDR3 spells CASSPPTTNNEQFF. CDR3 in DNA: TGTGCCAGCTCACCACCCACCACTAACAATGAGCAGTTCTTC.